One sample yielded the 27 T cell receptor beta chains listed below, sequenced in a study of T cell clonality in common variable immunodeficiency. Sequencing used immunoSEQ multiplex PCR; TCRdb keeps in-frame clones, though not all of them. This sample carries 40,000 or so clones, none of them present only once. Findings and limits, study-wide: In common variable immunodeficiency, TCR beta chains reportedly carried fewer deletions and N-nucleotide insertions.

For these receptors, no antigen is known. Sequenced input: peripheral blood mononuclear cells. Receptor source: a human donor with common variable immunodeficiency.

This clone showed up just a few times. The CDR3 end is not reached by the read, which stops 3 residues before it; the germline J gene fills it in. The gene calls are TRBV18 and TRBJ1-2; D possibly corresponds to TRBD1 (5 bases). Trimming cost V 3 bases and J 2 bases, with 7 bases left between them. Germline CDR1 and CDR2: KGHSH and LQKENI. CDR3 length equals 13 residues. CDR3 loop: CASSPDRNYGYTF. The part of the CDR3 DNA that was read is TGTGCCAGCTCACCCGACAGAAACTATGGC.

This clone was seen repeatedly, ten times or more. The DNA ends 3 residues before the CDR3 does, and the rest of the CDR3 is filled in from the germline J gene. The genes are TRBV2 and TRBJ2-5, with 8 bases aligning to TRBD2. The ends lost 4 bases at V and 4 bases at J; junction bases unmatched: 2. There are 13 residues in the CDR3. CDR1 and CDR2 (germline): SNHLY, FYNNEI. Here the CDR3 reads CASSGRGGETQYF. CDR3 DNA, as far as it was read: TGTGCCAGCAGTGGTCGGGGGGGAGAGACC. The variable domain in full, with the rest retrieved from reference TRBV2 and TRBJ2-5, is EPEVTQTPSHQVTQMGQEVILRCVPISNHLYFYWYRQILGQKVEFLVSFYNNEISEKSEIFDDQFSVERPDGSNFTLKIRSTKLEDSAMYFCASSGRGGETQYFGPGTRLLVL.

Comment on this clone: The sequenced fragment ends 3 residues before the CDR3 boundary, so the rest is inferred from the germline J gene. The chain recombines TRBV5-1 with TRBJ2-7, with 9 bases identical to TRBD1. Germline CDR1 and CDR2: SGHRS and YFSETQ. The ends lost 4 bases at V and 4 bases at J; junction bases unmatched: 6. The CDR3 extends over 14 amino acids. CDR3 DNA, as far as it was read: TGCGCCAGCAGCGGCGGGACAGGGCAATACGAG. Translating it yields CASSGGTGQYE. The whole CDR3 protein reads CASSGGTGQYEQYF.

This clone was counted at least ten times. The read ends 3 residues early relative to the CDR3; the germline J gene fills the gap. The V call is TRBV20-1, the J call TRBJ2-3, with 7 bases fitting TRBD1. This CDR3 is 13 amino acids long. V lost 6 bases and J lost 2; bases outside the gene matches: 5. CDR1 and CDR2 (germline): DFQATT, SNEGSKA (reference sequence). Partial CDR3 DNA: TGCAGTGCCACCGGGACAGCCACAGATACG. This codes for CSATGTATDT. The whole CDR3 protein is CSATGTATDTQYF.

The sample holds many counts of this clone. Partial CDR3 DNA: TGTGCCAGTAGTATGGGGGGACAGGGGAATTCACCC. Translating gives CASSMGGQGNSP. The full CDR3 sequence reads CASSMGGQGNSPLHF. V gene TRBV19 combines with J gene TRBJ1-6; 10 bases are shared with TRBD1. From the germline J gene comes the end of the CDR3, since the read stops 3 residues before it. The trim removed 3 bases at V and 7 bases at J, leaving 3 bases unmatched. This CDR3 is built from 15 residues. Germline CDR1 reads LNHDA; CDR2 reads SQIVND (reference sequence). The full variable domain, its missing parts supplied by reference TRBV19 and TRBJ1-6, is DGGITQSPKYLFRKEGQNVTLSCEQNLNHDAMYWYRQDPGQGLRLIYYSQIVNDFQKGDIAEGYSVSREKKESFPLTVTSAQKNPTAFYLCASSMGGQGNSPLHFGNGTRLTVT.

This clone was observed a few times. The CDR3 goes on 3 residues after the read ends, and that part is filled in from the germline J gene. This rearrangement joins TRBV19 to TRBJ2-7; TRBD1 matches 9 bases. The CDR3 length is 13 residues. CDR1 LNHDA and CDR2 SQIVND come from the germline V gene (reference sequence). Losses at the gene ends were 5 bases for V and 5 bases for J; bases not matched to a gene: 4. The CDR3 reads CASSLQGANEQYF. The CDR3 DNA, read in part, is TGTGCCAGTAGTTTACAGGGGGCAAACGAG.

Many counts were recorded for this clone. From the germline J gene comes the end of the CDR3, since the read stops 3 residues before it. The genes are TRBV5-1 and TRBJ2-3, with 12 bases identical to TRBD2. CDR1 is SGHRS, CDR2 YFSETQ, per germline. V trimming: 0 bases; J trimming: 0 bases; junction bases outside the gene matches: 5. CDR3 length: 18 residues. The CDR3 protein is CASSLETSGGPSTDTQYF. CDR3 DNA, as far as it was read: TGCGCCAGCAGCTTGGAGACTAGCGGGGGACCTAGCACAGATACG.

This clone was observed many times. The read finishes 3 residues shy of the CDR3 end, and the germline J gene is used to complete it. The genes are TRBV7-9 and TRBJ2-5; no definite D call. Germline CDR1 SEHNR, CDR2 FQNEAQ (reference sequence). With 5 bases removed from V and 4 bases from J, the gap between germline ends came to 5 bases. The CDR3 covers 11 residues. The part of the CDR3 DNA that was read is TGTGCCAGCAGCAACGGAGAGACC. Protein: CASSNGET. The full CDR3 sequence reads CASSNGETQYF.

This clone was counted many times. The sample has other DNA sequences that encode this CDR3 too. The CDR3 here is CASSSDRQETQYF. The CDR3 bases that were read are TGTGCCAGCAGCTCGGACAGGCAAGAGACC. V usage is TRBV7-2 and J usage is TRBJ2-5; 7 positions match TRBD1. The DNA ends 3 residues before the CDR3 does, and the rest of the CDR3 is filled in from the germline J gene. This CDR3 comprises 13 residues. With V trimmed by 4 bases and J by 2 bases, 1 base remained unmatched. CDR1 is SGHTA, CDR2 FQGNSA, per germline.

This clone was recorded many times. The read is 3 residues too short to cover the CDR3 end, so that end is filled in from the germline J gene. The chain links TRBV13 to TRBJ2-2; 7 bases fit TRBD1. The CDR3 length is 19 residues. V lost 2 bases to trimming and J lost 4 bases; unmatched junction nucleotides: 16. Germline V gives CDR1 PRHDT, CDR2 FYEKMQ (reference sequence). CDR3 protein: CASSLRATGTTGSTGELFF. The covered CDR3 bases are TGTGCCAGCAGCTTACGGGCGACAGGGACAACGGGGAGCACCGGGGAG.

This clone was recorded a few times. Read sequence stops 3 residues before the CDR3 end, and the germline J gene provides the missing end. V is TRBV19 and J is TRBJ1-5; D remains ambiguous. This CDR3 spans 13 amino acids. Germline V gene sequence: CDR1 LNHDA, CDR2 SQIVND (reference sequence). Trimming took off 4 bases at V and 5 bases at J, with 9 bases between the two ends. The CDR3 bases that were read are TGTGCCAGTAGTAGAGAAGCCGATCAGCCC. Its translation is CASSREADQP. The entire CDR3 protein reads CASSREADQPQHF.

This clone was detected a few times. The read terminates 3 residues before the CDR3 end, so the remaining end is supplied by the germline J gene. The rearrangement links TRBV18 to TRBJ2-7; maybe TRBD2 (5 bases). The CDR3 spans 13 residues. V gave up 2 bases and J gave up 4 bases, with 9 bases separating them. Germline-derived CDR1 and CDR2 are KGHSH and LQKENI. CDR3 region: CASSPAEGYEQYF. The sequenced CDR3 bases are TGTGCCAGCTCACCAGCAGAGGGTTACGAG.

This clone was counted at least ten times. The CDR3 goes on 3 residues after the read ends, and that part is filled in from the germline J gene. V usage is TRBV19 and J usage is TRBJ2-3; D is possibly TRBD2 (5 bases). The CDR3 is made up of 13 amino acids. The V end was cut by 8 bases, the J end by 4 bases, with 13 bases between. Germline CDR1 and CDR2: LNHDA and SQIVND (reference sequence). This chain's CDR3 is CASRRPSSDTQYF. CDR3 DNA, as far as it was read: TGTGCCAGTCGCCGCCCTAGCTCAGATACG.

This clone has more than one count but fewer than ten. The missing CDR3 end, 3 residues past where the read stops, is filled in from the germline J gene. The rearrangement links TRBV19 to TRBJ1-5, with D hard to call. V shed 5 bases and J shed 4 bases, with 15 bases lying between them. The germline gives CDR1 LNHDA, CDR2 SQIVND (reference sequence). The CDR3 is 15 amino acids. This chain's CDR3 is CASSLRGGANQPQHF. The CDR3 bases that were read are TGTGCCAGTAGTTTACGGGGAGGAGCAAATCAGCCC.

This clone was detected only a few times. The read halts 3 residues ahead of the CDR3 end, with the missing end drawn from the germline J gene. The chain uses TRBV30 and TRBJ2-1; 9 nucleotides align to TRBD2. From germline, CDR1 is GTSNPN and CDR2 SVGIG (reference sequence). The CDR3 length is 13 residues. V shed 3 bases, J shed 7 bases, and the junction held 4 bases outside the gene matches. The sequenced part of the CDR3 DNA is TGTGCCTGGAGATATCTAGCGGGGAATGAG. This codes for CAWRYLAGNE. In full, the CDR3 is CAWRYLAGNEQFF.

Ten or more counts support this clone. The CDR3 end is not reached by the read, which stops 3 residues before it; the germline J gene fills it in. The V and J genes are TRBV20-1 and TRBJ1-4; D is perhaps TRBD1 (6 bases). The CDR3 is 14 amino acids. Trimming pared 0 bases from V and 7 bases from J, leaving 12 bases between. CDR1 and CDR2 from the germline V gene are DFQATT and SNEGSKA (reference sequence). Partial CDR3 DNA: TGCAGTGCTAGAGAACCAGGGGTGGGTGAAAAA. Its translation: CSAREPGVGEK. The full CDR3 reads CSAREPGVGEKLFF.

For this clone: The read falls 3 residues short of the CDR3 end, and the missing part is taken from the germline J gene. The chain recombines TRBV7-2 with TRBJ1-5; D not resolved. Germline loops: CDR1 SGHTA, CDR2 FQGNSA. There are 14 residues in the CDR3. Trimming cost V 1 base and J 7 bases, with 11 bases left between them. The part of the CDR3 DNA that was read is TGTGCCAGCAGCTTAGACTCACCATGGCAGCCC. It yields the protein CASSLDSPWQP. From start to end, the CDR3 is CASSLDSPWQPQHF.

The chain's CDR3 is CAWSGLAGTGELFF. CDR3 bases read: TGTGCCTGGAGTGGACTAGCGGGAACCGGGGAG. The chain carries TRBV30 and TRBJ2-2; 11 bases align to TRBD2. The read is 3 residues too short to cover the CDR3 end, so that end is filled in from the germline J gene. Trimming cost V 1 base and J 5 bases; bases outside gene matches: 0. CDR3 size: 14 residues. The germline gives CDR1 GTSNPN, CDR2 SVGIG (reference sequence).

The sample holds a few counts of this clone. Coverage ceases 3 residues before the CDR3 finishes, and the germline J gene fills in the end. This sample includes further DNA sequences coding for the same CDR3. The genes are TRBV30 and TRBJ1-5; no reliable D call. The V and J ends lost 1 base and 1 base respectively, with 5 bases between them. Germline V gene sequence: CDR1 GTSNPN, CDR2 SVGIG (reference sequence). The CDR3 totals 13 residues. The CDR3 DNA, read in part, is TGTGCCTGGAGTGGCGGAAGCAATCAGCCC. Protein product: CAWSGGSNQP. The whole CDR3 sequence is CAWSGGSNQPQHF.

This clone qualifies as medium-sized. Read sequence stops 3 residues before the CDR3 end, and the germline J gene provides the missing end. The rearrangement links TRBV4-1 to TRBJ1-1; weak D call: TRBD1 (5 bases). Germline-derived CDR1 and CDR2 are MGHRA and YSYEKL. The CDR3 is 14 residues long. The V end lost 5 bases, the J end lost 1 base, and 11 bases lay between the germline ends. CDR3 DNA (partial): TGCGCCAGCAGCATTTGGGACTGGAACACTGAA. Residues: CASSIWDWNTE. The complete CDR3 protein is CASSIWDWNTEAFF.

This clone was found many times. The read ends 3 residues before the CDR3 terminus; that terminus is restored from the germline J gene. The genes are TRBV9 and TRBJ2-5; D is unclear. Trimming shortened V by 5 bases and J by 1 base, and 12 bases separated the two germline ends. The CDR3 extends over 14 amino acids. The germline CDR1 and CDR2 sequences are SGDLS and YYNGEE. CDR3: CASSYELVQETQYF. The CDR3 bases that were read are TGTGCCAGCAGTTACGAGCTAGTCCAAGAGACC.

This clone has only a few counts. The sequenced fragment ends 3 residues before the CDR3 boundary, so the rest is inferred from the germline J gene. This chain connects TRBV5-1 to TRBJ2-7, with a weak D call TRBD1 (5 bases). This CDR3 is 15 amino acids long. Per germline, CDR1 SGHRS and CDR2 YFSETQ. The ends were cut back, 0 bases at V and 2 bases at J, with 12 bases in the middle. CDR3 protein: CASSLEGRAPYEQYF. The sequenced CDR3 bases are TGCGCCAGCAGCTTGGAAGGCAGGGCCCCCTACGAG. Full variable domain (remainder filled in from reference TRBV5-1 and TRBJ2-7): KAGVTQTPRYLIKTRGQQVTLSCSPISGHRSVSWYQQTPGQGLQFLFEYFSETQRNKGNFPGRFSGRQFSNSRSEMNVSTLELGDSALYLCASSLEGRAPYEQYFGPGTRLTVT.

This clone was observed a few times. Read coverage stops 3 residues before the CDR3 terminus; the germline J gene supplies the remainder. The chain links TRBV7-9 to TRBJ2-5; D might be TRBD2 (7 bases). Germline CDR1 and CDR2: SEHNR and FQNEAQ (reference sequence). The CDR3 sequence is 15 residues long. Trimming took 6 bases from V and 5 from J, leaving 19 bases between them. The CDR3 bases that were read are TGTGCCAGCAGTCTTCCCGGGGGGCTCGTCGAGACC. Amino acids: CASSLPGGLVET. Given in full, the CDR3 is CASSLPGGLVETQYF.

With regard to this clone: The CDR3 end lies 3 residues beyond the end of the read and is filled in from the germline J gene. This sequence joins TRBV7-2 and TRBJ2-7; TRBD1 matches 8 bases. The CDR3 extends over 14 amino acids. Looked up from germline, CDR1 is SGHTA and CDR2 is FQGNSA. With 5 bases clipped from V and 6 bases from J, the junction kept 9 bases outside the gene matches. The CDR3 protein is CASSPQSDRAEQYF. CDR3 DNA, as far as it was read: TGTGCCAGCAGCCCCCAATCGGACAGGGCCGAG.

This clone was detected ten times or more. The observed sequence ends 3 residues before the CDR3 terminus, with the missing tail filled in from the germline J gene. The chain uses TRBV5-1 and TRBJ2-2; TRBD1 agrees at 7 bases. V trimming: 5 bases; J trimming: 7 bases; junction bases outside the gene matches: 11. CDR1 and CDR2 from the germline V gene are SGHRS and YFSETQ. The CDR3 has 15 amino acids. Partial CDR3 DNA: TGCGCCAGCAGACCCGGACAGGTTAATATCGGGGAG. It is translated as CASRPGQVNIGE. The full CDR3 is CASRPGQVNIGELFF. The whole variable domain, remainder taken from reference TRBV5-1 and TRBJ2-2, is KAGVTQTPRYLIKTRGQQVTLSCSPISGHRSVSWYQQTPGQGLQFLFEYFSETQRNKGNFPGRFSGRQFSNSRSEMNVSTLELGDSALYLCASRPGQVNIGELFFGEGSRLTVL.

On this clone: The read halts 3 residues ahead of the CDR3 end, with the missing end drawn from the germline J gene. The V gene is TRBV7-3, the J gene TRBJ2-2; perhaps TRBD2 as D (6 bases). Germline assignment: CDR1 SGHTA and CDR2 FQGTGA. The CDR3 sequence is 14 residues long. V gave up 8 bases and J gave up 3 bases, with 13 bases separating them. CDR3 bases read: TGTGCCAGCGGAACGGGACTCCACACCGGGGAG. Translation gives CASGTGLHTGE. The full CDR3 protein reads CASGTGLHTGELFF. The variable domain in full, with the rest retrieved from reference TRBV7-3 and TRBJ2-2, is GAGVSQTPSNKVTEKGKYVELRCDPISGHTALYWYRQSLGQGPEFLIYFQGTGAADDSGLPNDRFFAVRPEGSVSTLKIQRTERGDSAVYLCASGTGLHTGELFFGEGSRLTVL.

This clone appeared a few times. Read coverage stops 3 residues before the CDR3 terminus; the germline J gene supplies the remainder. The chain is built from TRBV19 and TRBJ2-6; D is possibly TRBD1 (6 bases). Germline values: CDR1 LNHDA, CDR2 SQIVND (reference sequence). The CDR3 contains 17 residues. The V gene lost 6 bases and the J gene lost 2 bases, with 17 bases spanning the gap. Incomplete CDR3 DNA: TGTGCCAGTAGCAGACAGGTGATTAGTACTGGGGCCAACGTC. Protein: CASSRQVISTGANV. The complete CDR3 protein is CASSRQVISTGANVLTF.